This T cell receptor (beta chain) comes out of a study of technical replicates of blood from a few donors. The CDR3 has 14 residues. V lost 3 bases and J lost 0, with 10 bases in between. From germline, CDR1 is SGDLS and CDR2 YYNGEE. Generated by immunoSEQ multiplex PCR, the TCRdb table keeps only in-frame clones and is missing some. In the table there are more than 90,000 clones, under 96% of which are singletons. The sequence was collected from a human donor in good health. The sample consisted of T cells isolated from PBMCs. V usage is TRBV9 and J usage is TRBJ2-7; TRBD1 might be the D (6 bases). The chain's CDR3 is CASSAGQSSYEQYF. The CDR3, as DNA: TGTGCCAGCAGCGCGGGACAAAGCTCCTACGAGCAGTACTTC.